Below are 32 T cell receptor beta chains sequenced from a single sample in a study of T-cell memory formation after mild COVID-19. A single record per CDR3 protein comes from TCRdb applying MiXCR to the 5' RACE reads. This table holds roughly 350,000 distinct CDR3 sequences, around 30% found once. Sequencing used PBMCs or a T cell subset sorted from them (not recorded which). The origin of the receptors is an adult woman who had mild COVID-19 (a few samples of this study predate the infection). Cell type and time point are not known.

The genes are TRBV18 and TRBJ2-5, with a weak D call TRBD1 (6 bases). The V gene lost 0 bases and the J gene lost 1 base, with 9 bases spanning the gap. The germline V gene encodes CDR1 KGHSH and CDR2 LQKENI. CDR3 length: 15 amino acids. Written as DNA, the CDR3 is TGTGCCAGCTCACCACCCGGACAGATCCAAGAGACCCAGTACTTC. Translating it yields CASSPPGQIQETQYF.

The chain combines TRBV9 with TRBJ1-1; maybe TRBD1 (5 bases). This CDR3 comprises 15 residues. The V end lost 3 bases, the J end lost 2 bases, and 14 bases lay between the germline ends. In germline, CDR1 is SGDLS, CDR2 YYNGEE. The CDR3 DNA follows: TGTGCCAGCAGCGAGCCCCGGACATTTAACACTGAAGCTTTCTTT. This encodes CASSEPRTFNTEAFF.

This clonotype has only a few counts. The DNA of the CDR3 is TGTGCCAGCAGTTCCGGGACAGCGAGCGCCTATGGCTACACCTTC. Amino acid sequence: CASSSGTASAYGYTF. V and J are TRBV6-6 and TRBJ1-2; TRBD1 matches at 7 bases. The germline V gene has CDR1 MNHNY and CDR2 SVGAGI (reference sequence). J lost 4 bases, V lost 4 bases, and 9 bases had no gene match. This CDR3 contains 15 residues.

V gene TRBV4-2 combines with J gene TRBJ1-1, with D uncertain. The CDR3 has 17 amino acids. V gave up 0 bases and J gave up 2 bases, with 16 bases separating them. CDR1 is LGHNA and CDR2 is YNFKEQ in the germline V gene. In DNA, the CDR3 is TGTGCCAGCAGCCAAGATACGTACTTGATGGGAAACACTGAAGCTTTCTTT. Translated: CASSQDTYLMGNTEAFF.

V usage is TRBV5-1 and J usage is TRBJ1-2; D unclear. The CDR3 runs to 12 residues. V was pared by 0 bases and J by 7 bases, with 7 bases between. Germline V lookup: CDR1 SGHRS, CDR2 YFSETQ. The CDR3 nucleotides read TGCGCCAGCAGCTTGGAGGGTGGTGGCTACACCTTC. Amino acids: CASSLEGGGYTF.

The rearrangement uses TRBV3-1 and TRBJ2-7; the D gene is possibly TRBD1 (7 bases). The germline V gene encodes CDR1 LGHDT and CDR2 YNNKEL (reference sequence). The ends were cut back, 4 bases at V and 3 bases at J, with 22 bases in the middle. The CDR3 is 17 amino acids. CDR3 loop: CASSPATGRGGHYEQYF. The CDR3 region has the DNA TGTGCCAGCAGCCCCGCGACAGGGAGAGGGGGGCACTACGAGCAGTACTTC.

This clonotype was seen a few times. V usage is TRBV7-8 and J usage is TRBJ2-1, with TRBD2 matching over 7 bases. The CDR3 loop spans 17 amino acids. Germline V lookup: CDR1 SGHVS, CDR2 FQNEAQ. The J segment lost 4 bases and the V segment lost 5 bases, leaving 14 bases of the junction unmatched. The CDR3 loop is CASSPHRAGLPYNEQFF. The CDR3 nucleotides are TGTGCCAGCAGCCCCCACCGAGCGGGACTCCCTTACAATGAGCAGTTCTTC.

This clonotype was detected only a few times. The chain combines TRBV11-2 with TRBJ2-3; D tentatively reads TRBD1 or TRBD2 (7 bases each). V was trimmed by 5 bases and J by 0 bases, leaving 15 bases between them. The germline CDR1 and CDR2 sequences are SGHAT and FQNNGV. There are 16 residues in the CDR3. CDR3 nucleotide sequence: TGTGCCAGCAGCCCTATCAGGGGGGGAAGCACAGATACGCAGTATTTT. Amino acid sequence: CASSPIRGGSTDTQYF.

This chain connects TRBV5-1 to TRBJ2-1; TRBD1 aligns across 9 bases. The V gene's germline CDR1 is SGHRS and CDR2 YFSETQ. Losses at the gene ends were 4 bases for V and 5 bases for J; bases not matched to a gene: 13. The CDR3 runs to 17 residues. CDR3 sequence: CASSPDPGQGGNNEQFF. The DNA of the CDR3 is TGCGCCAGCAGCCCCGACCCGGGACAGGGAGGGAACAATGAGCAGTTCTTC.

This chain uses TRBV7-3 with TRBJ2-1; 10 nucleotides line up with TRBD2. CDR3 length: 16 residues. The V gene's germline CDR1 is SGHTA and CDR2 FQGTGA. V shed 0 bases and J 7 bases; nucleotides not matched to a gene: 6. The CDR3, as DNA: TGTGCCAGCAGCTTAACAGGAACTAGCGGGATGAATGAGCAGTTCTTC. This encodes CASSLTGTSGMNEQFF.

This clonotype has just a few counts. The CDR3 bases are TGTGCCAGCAGCCATCCCTTAGCGGGGGAGAACAACGCCGGGGAGCTGTTTTTT. Its translation: CASSHPLAGENNAGELFF. The rearrangement joins TRBV3-1 to TRBJ2-2, with 9 bases aligning to TRBD2. The CDR3 spans 18 residues. After removal of 3 bases from V and 6 bases from J, the junction contained 14 bases not matched to a gene. CDR1 is LGHDT, CDR2 YNNKEL, per germline (reference sequence).

This clonotype was counted only a few times. The chain employs TRBV24-1 and TRBJ2-5; tentatively, D is TRBD2 (5 bases). With 5 bases removed from V and 4 bases from J, the gap between germline ends came to 25 bases. Per germline, CDR1 KGHDR and CDR2 SFDVKD. This CDR3 is 18 amino acids long. CDR3: CATSAPPPGGHARETQYF. The CDR3 nucleotides are TGTGCCACCAGTGCACCACCCCCCGGAGGTCATGCGCGAGAGACCCAGTACTTC.

This clonotype turned up a few times. The rearrangement uses TRBV5-5 and TRBJ1-3; no reliable D call. Trimming removed 1 base from V and 0 bases from J, with 5 bases in between. Germline loops: CDR1 SGHKS, CDR2 YYEKEE (reference sequence). The CDR3 is 14 residues long. CDR3 protein: CASSLLDSGNTIYF. The CDR3, as DNA: TGTGCCAGCAGCTTGCTGGACTCTGGAAACACCATATATTTT.

This clonotype came up a few times. The CDR3 reads CASSLPPGLAGGPTEGTQYF. The CDR3 nucleotides read TGTGCCAGCAGCCTACCACCGGGACTAGCGGGGGGCCCGACAGAGGGGACCCAGTACTTC. The rearrangement links TRBV7-9 to TRBJ2-5; the match to TRBD2 covers 15 bases. J gave up 7 bases and V 5 bases, and 20 bases lay outside the gene matches. Germline assignment: CDR1 SEHNR and CDR2 FQNEAQ (reference sequence). This CDR3 is 20 amino acids long. Together with reference TRBV7-9 and TRBJ2-5, the CDR3 gives the full variable domain: DTGVSQNPRHKITKRGQNVTFRCDPISEHNRLYWYRQTLGQGPEFLTYFQNEAQLEKSRLLSDRFSAERPKGSFSTLEIQRTEQGDSAMYLCASSLPPGLAGGPTEGTQYFGPGTRLLVL.

The chain is built from TRBV10-3 and TRBJ2-5; 7 nucleotides match TRBD2. The CDR3 covers 13 residues. J gave up 5 bases and V 4 bases, and 4 bases lay outside the gene matches. From germline, CDR1 is ENHRY and CDR2 SYGVKD. In nucleotides, the CDR3 is TGTGCCATCAGTGGGTCAGCGGGGGAGACCCAGTACTTC. Translation gives CAISGSAGETQYF.

This sequence joins TRBV30 and TRBJ1-4; unclear D gene. With 3 bases removed from V and 11 bases from J, the gap between germline ends came to 13 bases. CDR1 is GTSNPN, CDR2 SVGIG, per germline (reference sequence). This CDR3 region has 12 residues. CDR3 sequence: CAWSVLGGKLFF. CDR3 nucleotide sequence: TGTGCCTGGAGCGTTCTGGGAGGGAAACTGTTTTTT.

This clonotype was observed a handful of times. The V call is TRBV5-1, the J call TRBJ2-1; unclear D gene. CDR3 size: 13 residues. V was shortened by 0 bases and J by 5 bases, with 6 bases between the two germline ends. Germline V lookup: CDR1 SGHRS, CDR2 YFSETQ. CDR3 loop: CASSLVTHNEQFF. The CDR3 DNA reads as TGCGCCAGCAGCTTGGTTACGCACAATGAGCAGTTCTTC.

This clonotype was observed a few times. The CDR3 spells CASSRAAGYQETQYF. DNA for the CDR3: TGTGCCAGCAGTAGGGCAGCAGGGTATCAAGAGACCCAGTACTTC. V gene TRBV6-1 combines with J gene TRBJ2-5; a possible D gene is TRBD1 (5 bases). Germline V gene sequence: CDR1 MNHNS, CDR2 SASEGT. The CDR3 loop spans 15 amino acids. The V end lost 5 bases, the J end lost 2 bases, and 15 bases lay between the germline ends.

CDR3 nucleotide sequence: TGTGCCAGCAGATCCGGGTTGAACACTGAAGCTTTCTTT. Its translation is CASRSGLNTEAFF. The chain carries TRBV12-3 or TRBV12-4 and TRBJ1-1; D gene ambiguous. Trimming took 6 bases from V and 0 from J, leaving 8 bases between them. CDR3 size: 13 residues.

This clonotype was picked up a small number of times. The V gene is TRBV7-2, the J gene TRBJ2-3; tentatively, D is TRBD2 (6 bases). The V and J ends lost 5 bases and 1 base respectively, with 16 bases between them. Germline CDR1 and CDR2: SGHTA and FQGNSA. The CDR3 has 16 amino acids. The CDR3 sequence: CASSTPFSGGTDTQYF. The CDR3 DNA follows: TGTGCCAGCAGCACTCCCTTCTCGGGAGGCACAGATACGCAGTATTTT.

The chain recombines TRBV6-5 with TRBJ1-2, with a possible D match to TRBD1 (6 bases). Deletions cut 7 bases from V and 5 bases from J, with 14 bases between. Germline CDR1 is MNHEY and CDR2 is SVGAGI. The CDR3 is made up of 13 amino acids. The CDR3 DNA is TGTGCCAGCACCACAGGGATGGGGTATGGCTACACCTTC. Protein: CASTTGMGYGYTF.

This clonotype was picked up a small number of times. The chain combines TRBV20-1 with TRBJ2-7, with TRBD2 identical over 10 bases. The V gene end was trimmed by 6 bases and the J gene end by 3 bases; junction bases not matched to a gene: 8. This CDR3 is 14 amino acids long. In germline, CDR1 is DFQATT, CDR2 SNEGSKA (reference sequence). This chain's CDR3 is CSAAGLAEVYEQYF. The CDR3 coding sequence is TGCAGTGCCGCCGGACTAGCGGAGGTCTACGAGCAGTACTTC.

V and J are TRBV7-9 and TRBJ2-7; TRBD2 agrees at 7 bases. With 4 bases clipped from V and 0 bases from J, the junction kept 3 bases outside the gene matches. This CDR3 region has 14 residues. Germline V CDR1 and CDR2: SEHNR, FQNEAQ (reference sequence). CDR3 sequence reads: CASSSQRDSYEQYF. The CDR3 DNA sequence: TGTGCCAGCAGCTCCCAGCGGGACTCCTACGAGCAGTACTTC.

The chain is built from TRBV10-3 and TRBJ1-1; no reliable D call. CDR1 and CDR2 (germline): ENHRY, SYGVKD. The CDR3 extends over 13 amino acids. V was clipped by 6 bases and J by 5 bases, with 13 bases between them. The CDR3 coding sequence is TGTGCCATCAGGGAGGGTGCAACGACTGAAGCTTTCTTT. This sequence encodes CAIREGATTEAFF.

There are a few counts of this clonotype. The chain has TRBV18 and TRBJ1-1; D might be TRBD1 (5 bases). CDR3 length: 15 amino acids. Trimming shortened V by 3 bases and J by 0 bases, and 11 bases separated the two germline ends. CDR1 and CDR2 from the germline V gene are KGHSH and LQKENI. The CDR3: CASSPVWGLNTEAFF. CDR3 in DNA: TGTGCCAGCTCACCGGTCTGGGGCCTGAACACTGAAGCTTTCTTT. The full variable domain, completed using reference TRBV18 and TRBJ1-1, is NAGVMQNPRHLVRRRGQEARLRCSPMKGHSHVYWYRQLPEEGLKFMVYLQKENIIDESGMPKERFSAEFPKEGPSILRIQQVVRGDSAAYFCASSPVWGLNTEAFFGQGTRLTVV.

This chain connects TRBV4-2 to TRBJ2-5, with 13 nucleotides matching TRBD2. Trimming took 0 bases from V and 3 from J; bases not matched to a gene: 1. Germline CDR1 and CDR2: LGHNA and YNFKEQ. This CDR3 spans 16 amino acids. CDR3 nucleotide sequence: TGTGCCAGCAGCCAAGAAGGACTAGCGGGGGAAGAGACCCAGTACTTC. This sequence encodes CASSQEGLAGEETQYF.

This chain connects TRBV3-1 to TRBJ1-2; D might be TRBD1 (5 bases). Germline assignment: CDR1 LGHDT and CDR2 YNNKEL (reference sequence). This CDR3 has 13 amino acids. V lost 4 bases and J lost 8, with 14 bases in between. The CDR3 loop reads CASSLDRSKGYTF. The CDR3 DNA sequence: TGTGCCAGCAGCCTTGACAGATCGAAAGGCTACACCTTC.

The chain combines TRBV11-2 with TRBJ2-3, with D possibly matching TRBD2 (6 bases). V shed 2 bases and J shed 8 bases, with 17 bases lying between them. Germline CDR1 reads SGHAT; CDR2 reads FQNNGV. This CDR3 region has 15 residues. The chain's CDR3 is CASSLYGRRDTTQYF. The DNA of the CDR3 is TGTGCCAGCAGCTTATATGGGAGGCGAGATACTACGCAGTATTTT.

The rearrangement uses TRBV20-1 and TRBJ2-7; possibly TRBD1 or TRBD2 for D (6 bases each). This CDR3 comprises 15 residues. V lost 1 base, J lost 5 bases, and 18 bases lay in between. Germline lookup yields CDR1 DFQATT and CDR2 SNEGSKA (reference sequence). CDR3 in DNA: TGCAGTGCTAGAGGAGTCGGGGGCTTTAAGGACGAGCAGTACTTC. It yields the protein CSARGVGGFKDEQYF.

The rearrangement joins TRBV29-1 to TRBJ2-2; no clear D. The germline V gene has CDR1 SQVTM and CDR2 ANQGSEA. The CDR3 runs to 12 residues. Trimming shortened V by 2 bases and J by 7 bases, and 8 bases separated the two germline ends. This chain's CDR3 is CSVESARGELFF. In DNA, the CDR3 is TGCAGCGTTGAATCCGCGCGCGGGGAGCTGTTTTTT.

The chain recombines TRBV10-3 with TRBJ1-2, with 8 bases matching TRBD1. This CDR3 contains 16 residues. V shed 4 bases, J shed 3 bases, and the junction held 10 bases outside the gene matches. CDR1 is ENHRY, CDR2 SYGVKD, per germline. The CDR3 protein is CAISAPDREEDYGYTF. The CDR3 DNA reads TGTGCCATCAGTGCCCCGGACAGGGAGGAAGACTATGGCTACACCTTC.

This clonotype was seen more than once but under ten times. This chain's CDR3 is CASSSLGTEANEQFF. The CDR3 DNA reads TGTGCCAGCAGTTCACTCGGGACAGAAGCCAATGAGCAGTTCTTC. The J gene is TRBJ2-1, the V gene TRBV12-3 or TRBV12-4, with TRBD1 identical over 7 bases. The CDR3 sequence is 15 residues long. V was clipped by 4 bases and J by 6 bases; unmatched bases: 9.